This T cell receptor beta chain came from a study of blood T cell repertoires in COVID-19. Some clones are missing from TCRdb's copy, which holds only in-frame ones; the method was immunoSEQ multiplex PCR. The table lists a few hundred thousand clones, 80% to 90% of them singletons. V lost 6 bases, J lost 4 bases, and 5 bases stayed unmatched. This CDR3 has 13 amino acids. In germline, CDR1 is MNHNY, CDR2 SVGAGI (reference sequence). J is TRBJ2-7 and V is TRBV6-6; 8 bases match TRBD1. Sequencing was performed on peripheral blood. This sequence originates from a woman aged 55-75 years with COVID-19, enrolled during active disease. The CDR3 loop reads CASSLTGDYEQYF. The CDR3 DNA follows: TGTGCCAGCAGCTTGACAGGGGATTACGAGCAGTACTTC.